The T cell receptor beta chain under discussion was sequenced for a study of metastatic and nonmetastatic thyroid tumors. About the research overall: The authors compared repertoires across blood and tumor or nodule tissue from malignant and benign thyroid patients.

Until they underwent thyroid surgery, no patient had received any treatment. Source study methods: To classify distant metastasis in papillary thyroid cancer, a model was built from CDR3 differences across clinicopathological groups. Using MiXCR, TCRdb reanalyzed the PCR reads. The V and J calls shown here were made by TCRdb, not taken from the authors' results. The data hold 35,000 to 50,000 clones, with 20% to 25% observed a single time. Study-wide points: According to reports, the diversity of TCR beta was significantly higher in malignant thyroid tumors than in benign nodules, and this held in both blood and tumor samples.

This clone is categorized as medium-sized (0.01 to 0.1%). The antigen is not known. The TCR comes from a female donor with papillary thyroid cancer or a benign thyroid nodule (not recorded which). Some clones in this sample may be carry-over from other donors' samples. The sample taken for sequencing was tumor tissue.

The CDR3 DNA reads TGTGCCAGCAGTTCTCCGACAGGGGGGGGCCGCATGAACACTGAAGCTTTCTTT. Its translation: CASSSPTGGGRMNTEAFF. This chain connects TRBV28 to TRBJ1-1; 9 bases agree with TRBD1. With V trimmed by 4 bases and J by 0 bases, 12 bases remained unmatched. CDR1 MDHEN and CDR2 SYDVKM come from the germline V gene. This CDR3 is 18 amino acids long.